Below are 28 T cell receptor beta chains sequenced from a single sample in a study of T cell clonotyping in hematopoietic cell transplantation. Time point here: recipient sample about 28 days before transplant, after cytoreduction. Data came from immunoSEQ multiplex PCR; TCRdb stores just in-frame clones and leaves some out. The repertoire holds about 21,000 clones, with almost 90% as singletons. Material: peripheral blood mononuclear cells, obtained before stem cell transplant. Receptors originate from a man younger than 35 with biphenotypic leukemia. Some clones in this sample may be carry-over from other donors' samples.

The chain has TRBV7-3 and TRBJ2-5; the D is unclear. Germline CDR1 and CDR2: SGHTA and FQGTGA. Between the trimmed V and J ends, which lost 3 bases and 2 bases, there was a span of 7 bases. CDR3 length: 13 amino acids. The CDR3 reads CASSFIFQETQYF. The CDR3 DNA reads TGTGCCAGCAGCTTTATCTTTCAAGAGACCCAGTACTTC.

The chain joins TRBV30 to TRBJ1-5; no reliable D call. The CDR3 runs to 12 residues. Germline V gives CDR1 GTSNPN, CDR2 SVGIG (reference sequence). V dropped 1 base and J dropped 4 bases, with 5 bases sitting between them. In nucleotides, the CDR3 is TGTGCCTGGAGTGATTTGAATCAGCCCCAGCATTTT. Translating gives CAWSDLNQPQHF.

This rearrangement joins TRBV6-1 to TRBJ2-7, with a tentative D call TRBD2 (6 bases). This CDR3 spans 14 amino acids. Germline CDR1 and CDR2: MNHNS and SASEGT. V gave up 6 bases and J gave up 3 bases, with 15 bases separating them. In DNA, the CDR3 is TGTGCCAGCAGCCTGGCTGAGGGAGGCTACGAGCAGTACTTC. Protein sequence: CASSLAEGGYEQYF.

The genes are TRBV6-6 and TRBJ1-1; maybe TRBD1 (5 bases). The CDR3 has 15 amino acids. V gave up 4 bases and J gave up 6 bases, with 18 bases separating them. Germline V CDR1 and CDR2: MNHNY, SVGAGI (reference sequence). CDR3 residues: CASSLLTLTVPEAFF. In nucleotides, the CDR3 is TGTGCCAGCAGTTTACTAACCTTGACAGTGCCTGAAGCTTTCTTT.

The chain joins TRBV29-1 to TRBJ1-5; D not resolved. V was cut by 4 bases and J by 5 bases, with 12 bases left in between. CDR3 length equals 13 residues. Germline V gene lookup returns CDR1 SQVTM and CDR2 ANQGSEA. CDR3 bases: TGCAGCGTTGCGCTTGGCGGAGATCAGCCCCAGCATTTT. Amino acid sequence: CSVALGGDQPQHF.

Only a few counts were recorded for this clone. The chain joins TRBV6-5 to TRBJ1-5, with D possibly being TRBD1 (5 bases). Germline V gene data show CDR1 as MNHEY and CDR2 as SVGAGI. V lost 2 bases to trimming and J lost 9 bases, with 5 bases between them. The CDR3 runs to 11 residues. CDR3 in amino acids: CASSYRGPQHF. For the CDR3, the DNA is TGTGCCAGCAGTTACAGGGGGCCCCAGCATTTT.

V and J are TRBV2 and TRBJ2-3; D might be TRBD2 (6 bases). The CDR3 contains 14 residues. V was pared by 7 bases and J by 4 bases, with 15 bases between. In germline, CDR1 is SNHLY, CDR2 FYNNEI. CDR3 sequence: CASKGSGWADTQYF. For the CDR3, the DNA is TGTGCCAGCAAGGGGAGCGGGTGGGCAGATACGCAGTATTTT.

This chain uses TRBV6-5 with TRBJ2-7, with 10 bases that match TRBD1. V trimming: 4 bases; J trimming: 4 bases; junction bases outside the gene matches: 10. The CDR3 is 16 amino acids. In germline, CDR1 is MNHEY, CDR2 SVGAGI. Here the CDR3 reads CASSSPSTGGVYEQYF. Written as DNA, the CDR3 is TGTGCCAGCAGTTCCCCTTCGACAGGGGGCGTATACGAGCAGTACTTC.

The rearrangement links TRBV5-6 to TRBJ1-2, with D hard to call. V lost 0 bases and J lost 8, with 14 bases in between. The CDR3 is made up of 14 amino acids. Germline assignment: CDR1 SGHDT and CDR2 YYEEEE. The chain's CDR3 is CASSLVASPRGYTF. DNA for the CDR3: TGTGCCAGCAGCTTGGTAGCTTCCCCAAGGGGCTACACCTTC.

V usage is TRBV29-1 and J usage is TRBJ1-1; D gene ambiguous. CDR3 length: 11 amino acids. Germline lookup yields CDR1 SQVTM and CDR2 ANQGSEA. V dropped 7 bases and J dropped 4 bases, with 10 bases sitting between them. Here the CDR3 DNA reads TGCAGCGACCGGGTCTTCACTGAAGCTTTCTTT. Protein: CSDRVFTEAFF.

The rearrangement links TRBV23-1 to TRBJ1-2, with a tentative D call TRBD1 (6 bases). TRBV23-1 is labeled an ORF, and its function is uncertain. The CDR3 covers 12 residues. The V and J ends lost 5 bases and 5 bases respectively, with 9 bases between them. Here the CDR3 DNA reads TGCGCCAGCAGTTGTGACAGGTATGGCTACACCTTC. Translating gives CASSCDRYGYTF.

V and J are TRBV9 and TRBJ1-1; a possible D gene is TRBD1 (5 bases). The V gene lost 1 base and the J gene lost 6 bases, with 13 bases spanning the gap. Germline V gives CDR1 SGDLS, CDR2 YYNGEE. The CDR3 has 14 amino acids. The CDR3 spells CASSVKGVDAEAFF. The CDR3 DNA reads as TGTGCCAGCAGCGTAAAAGGGGTGGACGCTGAAGCTTTCTTT. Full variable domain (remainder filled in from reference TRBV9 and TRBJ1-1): DSGVTQTPKHLITATGQRVTLRCSPRSGDLSVYWYQQSLDQGLQFLIQYYNGEERAKGNILERFSAQQFPDLHSELNLSSLELGDSALYFCASSVKGVDAEAFFGQGTRLTVV.

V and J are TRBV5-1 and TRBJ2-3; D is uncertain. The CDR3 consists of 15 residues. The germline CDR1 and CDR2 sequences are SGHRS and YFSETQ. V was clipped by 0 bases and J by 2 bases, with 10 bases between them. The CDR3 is CASSLEGKSTDTQYF. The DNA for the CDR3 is TGCGCCAGCAGCTTGGAGGGCAAATCCACAGATACGCAGTATTTT.

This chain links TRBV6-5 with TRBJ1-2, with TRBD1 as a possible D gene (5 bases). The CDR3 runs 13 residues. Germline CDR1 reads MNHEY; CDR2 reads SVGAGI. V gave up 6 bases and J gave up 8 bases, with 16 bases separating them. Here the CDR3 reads CASSHDRERGYTF. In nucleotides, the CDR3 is TGTGCCAGCAGCCACGACAGAGAGCGCGGCTACACCTTC.

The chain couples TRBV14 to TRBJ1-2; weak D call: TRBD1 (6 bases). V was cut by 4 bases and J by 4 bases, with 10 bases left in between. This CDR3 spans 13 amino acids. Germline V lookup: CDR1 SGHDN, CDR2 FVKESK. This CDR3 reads CASSRTDFYGYTF. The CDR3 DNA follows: TGTGCCAGCAGCCGGACAGATTTCTATGGCTACACCTTC.

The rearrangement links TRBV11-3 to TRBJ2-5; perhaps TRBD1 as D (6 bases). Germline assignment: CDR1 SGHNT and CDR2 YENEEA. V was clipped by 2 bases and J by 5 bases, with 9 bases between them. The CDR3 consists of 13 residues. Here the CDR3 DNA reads TGTGCCAGCAGCTTAACAGGGAAGGAGACCCAGTACTTC. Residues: CASSLTGKETQYF.

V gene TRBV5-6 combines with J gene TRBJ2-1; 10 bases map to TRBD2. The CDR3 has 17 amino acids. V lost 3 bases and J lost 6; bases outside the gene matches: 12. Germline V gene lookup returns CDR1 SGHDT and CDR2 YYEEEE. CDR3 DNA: TGTGCCAGCAGCTGGAGTAGCGGGAGGCCGCTCAGCAATGAGCAGTTCTTC. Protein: CASSWSSGRPLSNEQFF. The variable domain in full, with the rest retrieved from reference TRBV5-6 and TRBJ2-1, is DAGVTQSPTHLIKTRGQQVTLRCSPKSGHDTVSWYQQALGQGPQFIFQYYEEEERQRGNFPDRFSGHQFPNYSSELNVNALLLGDSALYLCASSWSSGRPLSNEQFFGPGTRLTVL.

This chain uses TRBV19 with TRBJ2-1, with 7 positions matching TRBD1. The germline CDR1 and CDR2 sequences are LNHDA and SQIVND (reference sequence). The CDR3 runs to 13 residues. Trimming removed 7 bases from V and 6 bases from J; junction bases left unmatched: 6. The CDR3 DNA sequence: TGTGCCAGTATGACGGCAGGGGGCAATGAGCAGTTCTTC. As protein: CASMTAGGNEQFF.

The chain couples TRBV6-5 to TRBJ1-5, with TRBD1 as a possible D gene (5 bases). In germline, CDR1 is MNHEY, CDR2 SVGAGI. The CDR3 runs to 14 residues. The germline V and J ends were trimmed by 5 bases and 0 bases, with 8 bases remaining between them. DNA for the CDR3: TGTGCCAGCAGTGCGACAGCTAGCAATCAGCCCCAGCATTTT. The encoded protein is CASSATASNQPQHF.

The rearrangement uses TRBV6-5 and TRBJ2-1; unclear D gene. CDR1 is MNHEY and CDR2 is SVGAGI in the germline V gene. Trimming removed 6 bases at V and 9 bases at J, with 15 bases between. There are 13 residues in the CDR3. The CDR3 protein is CASSRVTTLEQFF. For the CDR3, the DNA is TGTGCCAGCAGCCGCGTAACTACCCTTGAGCAGTTCTTC.

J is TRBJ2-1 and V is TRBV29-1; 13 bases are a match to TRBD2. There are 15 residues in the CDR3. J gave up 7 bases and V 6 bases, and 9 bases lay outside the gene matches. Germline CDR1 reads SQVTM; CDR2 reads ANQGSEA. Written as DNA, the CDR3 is TGCAGCGTCCAAGGACTAGCGGGGGAACCAAATGAGCAGTTCTTC. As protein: CSVQGLAGEPNEQFF.

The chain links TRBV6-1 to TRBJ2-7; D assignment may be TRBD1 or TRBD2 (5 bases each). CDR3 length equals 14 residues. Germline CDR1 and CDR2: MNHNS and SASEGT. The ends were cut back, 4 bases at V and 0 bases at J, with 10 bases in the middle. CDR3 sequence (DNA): TGTGCCAGCAGTGGGGTGGGGACCTCCTACGAGCAGTACTTC. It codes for CASSGVGTSYEQYF.

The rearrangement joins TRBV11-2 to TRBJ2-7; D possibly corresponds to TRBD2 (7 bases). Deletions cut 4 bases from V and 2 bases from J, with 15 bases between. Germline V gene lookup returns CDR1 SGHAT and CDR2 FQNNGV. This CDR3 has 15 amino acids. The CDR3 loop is CASSWLGGPAYEQYF. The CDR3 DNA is TGTGCCAGCAGCTGGCTCGGGGGGCCGGCCTACGAGCAGTACTTC.

CDR3 region: CASSDAGSYGYTF. The CDR3 nucleotides read TGCGCCAGCAGTGATGCAGGGTCCTATGGCTACACCTTC. V and J are TRBV10-1 and TRBJ1-2; TRBD1 is a possible D gene (5 bases). Trimming took 3 bases from V and 4 from J, leaving 9 bases between them. Germline loops: CDR1 WNHNN, CDR2 SYGVQD (reference sequence). This CDR3 comprises 13 residues.

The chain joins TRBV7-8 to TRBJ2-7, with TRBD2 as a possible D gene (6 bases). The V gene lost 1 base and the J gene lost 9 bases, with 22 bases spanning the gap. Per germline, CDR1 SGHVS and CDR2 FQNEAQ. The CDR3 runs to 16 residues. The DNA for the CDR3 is TGTGCCAGCAGCTTAGAACCACTAGCCTCGGCTACGGGGCAGTACTTC. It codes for CASSLEPLASATGQYF.

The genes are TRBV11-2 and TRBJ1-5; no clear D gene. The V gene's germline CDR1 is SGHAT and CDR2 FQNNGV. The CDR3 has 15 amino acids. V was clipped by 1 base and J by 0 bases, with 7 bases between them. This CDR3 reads CASSLGVFSNQPQHF. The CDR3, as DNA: TGTGCCAGCAGCTTAGGGGTCTTTAGCAATCAGCCCCAGCATTTT.

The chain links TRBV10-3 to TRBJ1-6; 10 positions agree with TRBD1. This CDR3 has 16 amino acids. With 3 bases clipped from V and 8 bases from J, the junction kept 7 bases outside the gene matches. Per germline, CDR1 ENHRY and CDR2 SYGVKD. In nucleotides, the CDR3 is TGTGCCATCAGTGATTCCGGGACAGGGGTTTATTCACCCCTCCACTTT. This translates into CAISDSGTGVYSPLHF.

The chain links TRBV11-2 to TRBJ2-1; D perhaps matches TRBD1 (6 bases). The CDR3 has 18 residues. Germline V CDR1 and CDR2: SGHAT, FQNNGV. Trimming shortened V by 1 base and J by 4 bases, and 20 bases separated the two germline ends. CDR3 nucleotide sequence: TGTGCCAGCAGCTTAGTCTGGATGATGGCAGGGGATTACAATGAGCAGTTCTTC. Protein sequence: CASSLVWMMAGDYNEQFF.